The entry below describes one T cell receptor beta chain. These data originate in a study of blood T cell repertoires in COVID-19. Across the study: The United States, Italy and Spain provided the acute and convalescent COVID-19 samples.

Repertoires were generated with immunoSEQ multiplex PCR, while TCRdb's copy carries only in-frame clones and drops some. The sample yields under 50,000 clones, under 95% seen once. The CDR3 is made up of 15 amino acids. With V trimmed by 4 bases and J by 0 bases, 3 bases remained unmatched. Germline CDR1 and CDR2: SGHTA and FQGNSA. Source material: peripheral blood. This chain joins TRBV7-2 and TRBJ1-2; 9 bases are shared with TRBD1. This clonotype originated in an older man with active COVID-19. The CDR3 here is CASSYTGGSNYGYTF. The CDR3 region has the DNA TGTGCCAGCAGCTATACAGGGGGCTCTAACTATGGCTACACCTTC. The full variable domain, in which reference TRBV7-2 and TRBJ1-2 provide the parts outside the CDR3, is GAGVSQSPSNKVTEKGKDVELRCDPISGHTALYWYRQSLGQGLEFLIYFQGNSAPDKSGLPSDRFSAERTGGSVSTLTIQRTQQEDSAVYLCASSYTGGSNYGYTFGSGTRLTVV.